This T cell receptor beta chain is drawn from a study of blood T cells in healthy people across ages. General study points: The donors' CMV status was not determined, possibly confounding changes in expanded clonotypes.

V was clipped by 3 bases and J by 6 bases, with 9 bases between them. This CDR3 region has 13 residues. The second PCR ran about 6 to 12 cycles with a sample-barcoded 5' primer and J-beta primers. One entry per CDR3 protein results from TCRdb running MiXCR on the 5' RACE reads. The sample has under 1,100,000 distinct CDR3 sequences, about 23% seen once. This clonotype came up a few times. Antigen unknown. These records were also assigned to another study, of T cells of mothers and their children. As that study records: The extracted RNA was employed in its entirety for cDNA synthesis, at roughly 1.6 ug per 15 ul. Each mother gave over 8 million TCR beta CDR3 reads; each child, some 2.8 million.

The gene calls are TRBV12-3 or TRBV12-4 and TRBJ2-4; D call uncertain. The source is a girl aged 2 to 9 in good health. Material: blood. CDR3: CASSFRQVNIQYF. For the CDR3, the DNA is TGTGCCAGCAGTTTCAGGCAGGTAAACATTCAGTACTTC.